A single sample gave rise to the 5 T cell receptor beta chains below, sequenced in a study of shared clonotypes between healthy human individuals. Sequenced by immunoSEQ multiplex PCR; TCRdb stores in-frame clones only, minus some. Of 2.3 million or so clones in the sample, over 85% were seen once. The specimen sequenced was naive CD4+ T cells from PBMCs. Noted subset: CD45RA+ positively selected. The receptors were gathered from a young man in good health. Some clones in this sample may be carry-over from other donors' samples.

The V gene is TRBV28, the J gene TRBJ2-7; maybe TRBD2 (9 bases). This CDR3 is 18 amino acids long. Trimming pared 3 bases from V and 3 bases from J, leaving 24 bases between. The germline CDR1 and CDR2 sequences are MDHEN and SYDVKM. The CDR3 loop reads CASSLMTGVMREGYEQYF. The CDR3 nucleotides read TGTGCCAGCAGTTTGATGACAGGGGTTATGCGGGAGGGCTACGAGCAGTACTTC. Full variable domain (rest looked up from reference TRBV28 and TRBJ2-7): DVKVTQSSRYLVKRTGEKVFLECVQDMDHENMFWYRQDPGLGLRLIYFSYDVKMKEKGDIPEGYSVSREKKERFSLILESASTNQTSMYLCASSLMTGVMREGYEQYFGPGTRLTVT.

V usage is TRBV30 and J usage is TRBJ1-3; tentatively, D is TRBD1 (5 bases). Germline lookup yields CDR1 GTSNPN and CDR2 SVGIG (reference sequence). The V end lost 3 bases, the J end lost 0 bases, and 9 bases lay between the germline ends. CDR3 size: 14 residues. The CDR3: CAWRQAGSGNTIYF. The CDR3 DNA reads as TGTGCCTGGAGACAGGCAGGCTCTGGAAACACCATATATTTT.

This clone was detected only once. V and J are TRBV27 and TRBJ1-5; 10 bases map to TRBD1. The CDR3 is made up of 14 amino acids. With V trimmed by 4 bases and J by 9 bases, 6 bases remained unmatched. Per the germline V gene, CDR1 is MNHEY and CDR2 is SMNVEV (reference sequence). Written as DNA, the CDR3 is TGTGCCAGCAGTTCCGGGACAGGGGTACGGCCCCAGCATTTT. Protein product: CASSSGTGVRPQHF.

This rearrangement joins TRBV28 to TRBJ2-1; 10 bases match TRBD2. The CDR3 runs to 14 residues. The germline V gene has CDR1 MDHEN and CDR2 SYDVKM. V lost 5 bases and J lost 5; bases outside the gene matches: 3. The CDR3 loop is CASSPSGSNNEQFF. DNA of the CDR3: TGTGCCAGCAGTCCTAGCGGGAGTAACAATGAGCAGTTCTTC.

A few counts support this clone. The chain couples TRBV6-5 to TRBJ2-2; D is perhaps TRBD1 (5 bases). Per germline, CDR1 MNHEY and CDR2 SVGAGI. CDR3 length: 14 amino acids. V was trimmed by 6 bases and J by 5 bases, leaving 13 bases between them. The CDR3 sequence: CASSPTAWTGELFF. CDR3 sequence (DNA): TGTGCCAGCAGCCCGACAGCTTGGACCGGGGAGCTGTTTTTT.